This TCR beta chain emerged from a study of blood T cells in healthy people across ages. Findings and limits, study-wide: PBMCs went unsorted, and a conclusive naive versus antigen-experienced comparison was therefore prevented. It was held that the diversity estimates obtained from one million T cells were underestimates.

Germline V lookup: CDR1 MDHEN, CDR2 SYDVKM. The CDR3 has 14 residues. Primed by a sample-barcoded 5' primer and a J-beta primer mix, a second PCR proceeded for about 6 to 12 cycles. Each sample provided no less than 3 million CDR3-containing paired-end reads. MiXCR, run by TCRdb on the 5' RACE reads, gives a single entry per CDR3 protein. Of about 1.1 million distinct CDR3 sequences listed, less than 45% are singletons. About 10 milliliters of peripheral blood were drawn from each donor. In the case of this clonotype: The antigen remains unidentified.

This clonotype was obtained from a man between 18 and 29 years old in good health. Sequenced sample: blood. The genes are TRBV28 and TRBJ2-1; D possibly corresponds to TRBD1 (6 bases). The DNA end favors TRBJ2-7, so the J call may be wrong. CDR3 DNA sequence: TGTGCCAGCAGCCCTCCTGGGGGCTACAATGAGCAGTACTTC. Amino acid sequence: CASSPPGGYNEQYF.